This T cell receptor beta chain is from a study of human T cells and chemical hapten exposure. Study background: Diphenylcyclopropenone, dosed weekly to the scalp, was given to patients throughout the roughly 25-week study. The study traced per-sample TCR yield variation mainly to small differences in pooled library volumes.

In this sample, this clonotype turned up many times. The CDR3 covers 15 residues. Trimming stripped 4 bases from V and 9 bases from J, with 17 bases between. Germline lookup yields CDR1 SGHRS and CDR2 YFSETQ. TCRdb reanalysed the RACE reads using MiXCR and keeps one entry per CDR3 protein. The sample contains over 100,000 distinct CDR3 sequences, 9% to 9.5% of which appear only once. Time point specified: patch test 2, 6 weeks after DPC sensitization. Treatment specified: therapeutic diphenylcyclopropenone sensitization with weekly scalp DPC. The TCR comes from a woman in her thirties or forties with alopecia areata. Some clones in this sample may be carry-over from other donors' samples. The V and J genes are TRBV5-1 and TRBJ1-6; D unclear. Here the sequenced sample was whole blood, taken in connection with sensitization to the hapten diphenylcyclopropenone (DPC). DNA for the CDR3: TGCGCCAGCAGCCCTTTAAGTATGGAGGGTTCACCCCTCCACTTT. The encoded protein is CASSPLSMEGSPLHF. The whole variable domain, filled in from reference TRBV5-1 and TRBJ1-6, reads KAGVTQTPRYLIKTRGQQVTLSCSPISGHRSVSWYQQTPGQGLQFLFEYFSETQRNKGNFPGRFSGRQFSNSRSEMNVSTLELGDSALYLCASSPLSMEGSPLHFGNGTRLTVT.